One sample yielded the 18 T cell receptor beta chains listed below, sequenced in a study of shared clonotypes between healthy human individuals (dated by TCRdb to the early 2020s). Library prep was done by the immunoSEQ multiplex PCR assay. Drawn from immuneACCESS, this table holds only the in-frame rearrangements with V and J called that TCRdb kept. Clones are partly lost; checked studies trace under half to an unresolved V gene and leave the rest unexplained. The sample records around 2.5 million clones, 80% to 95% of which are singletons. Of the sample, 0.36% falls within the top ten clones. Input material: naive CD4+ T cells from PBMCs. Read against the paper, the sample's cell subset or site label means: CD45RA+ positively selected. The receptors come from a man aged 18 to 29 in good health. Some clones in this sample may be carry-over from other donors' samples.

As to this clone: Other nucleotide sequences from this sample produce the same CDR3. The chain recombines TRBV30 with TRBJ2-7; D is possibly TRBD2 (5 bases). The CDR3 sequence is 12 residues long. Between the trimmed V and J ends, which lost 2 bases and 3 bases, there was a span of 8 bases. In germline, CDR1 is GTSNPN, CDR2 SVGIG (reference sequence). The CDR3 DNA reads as TGTGCCTGGAGTCGGGGAAGCTACGAGCAGTACTTC. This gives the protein CAWSRGSYEQYF.

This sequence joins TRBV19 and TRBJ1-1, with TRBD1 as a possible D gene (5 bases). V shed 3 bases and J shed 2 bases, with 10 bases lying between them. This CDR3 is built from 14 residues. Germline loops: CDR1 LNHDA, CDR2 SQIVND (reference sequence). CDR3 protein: CASSIEGLNTEAFF. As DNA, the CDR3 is TGTGCCAGTAGTATTGAGGGGCTAAACACTGAAGCTTTCTTT.

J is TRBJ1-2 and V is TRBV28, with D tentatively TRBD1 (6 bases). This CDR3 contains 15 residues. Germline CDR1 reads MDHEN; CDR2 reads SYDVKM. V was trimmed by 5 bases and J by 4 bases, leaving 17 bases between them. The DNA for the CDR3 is TGTGCCAGCAGTCCCCTCTTGGGGGCGAGCTATGGCTACACCTTC. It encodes CASSPLLGASYGYTF.

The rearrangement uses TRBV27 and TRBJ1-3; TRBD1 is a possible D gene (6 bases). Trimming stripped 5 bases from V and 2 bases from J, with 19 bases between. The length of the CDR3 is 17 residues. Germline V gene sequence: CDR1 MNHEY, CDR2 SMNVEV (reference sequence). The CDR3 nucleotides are TGTGCCAGCAGTGCCTTCAGGGGAGAGAAACCTGGAAACACCATATATTTT. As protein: CASSAFRGEKPGNTIYF.

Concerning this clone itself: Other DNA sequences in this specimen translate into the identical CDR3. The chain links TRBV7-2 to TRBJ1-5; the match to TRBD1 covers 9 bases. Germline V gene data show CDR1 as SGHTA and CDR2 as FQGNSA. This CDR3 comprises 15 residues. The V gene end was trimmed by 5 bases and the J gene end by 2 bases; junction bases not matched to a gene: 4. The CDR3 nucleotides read TGTGCCAGCAGCCTTCGACAGGGGGGCAATCAGCCCCAGCATTTT. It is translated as CASSLRQGGNQPQHF.

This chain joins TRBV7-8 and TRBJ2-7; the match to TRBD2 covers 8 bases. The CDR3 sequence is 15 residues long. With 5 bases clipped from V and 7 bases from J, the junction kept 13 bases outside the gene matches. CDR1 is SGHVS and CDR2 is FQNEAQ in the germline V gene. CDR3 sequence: CASSPPGGGRPEQYF. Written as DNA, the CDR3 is TGTGCCAGCAGCCCCCCCGGAGGCGGGAGGCCAGAGCAGTACTTC.

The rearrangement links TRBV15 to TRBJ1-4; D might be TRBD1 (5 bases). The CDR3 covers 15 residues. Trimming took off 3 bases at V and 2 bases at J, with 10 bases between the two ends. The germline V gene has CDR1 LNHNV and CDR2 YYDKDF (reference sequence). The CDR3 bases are TGTGCCACCAGCAGGGTCCAGGGTACTAATGAAAAACTGTTTTTT. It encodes CATSRVQGTNEKLFF.

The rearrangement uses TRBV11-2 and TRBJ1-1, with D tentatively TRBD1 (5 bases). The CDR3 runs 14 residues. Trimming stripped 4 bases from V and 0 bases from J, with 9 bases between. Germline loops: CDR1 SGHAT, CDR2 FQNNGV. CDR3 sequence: CASSSSTVNTEAFF. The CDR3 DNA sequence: TGTGCCAGCAGCTCTTCGACAGTGAACACTGAAGCTTTCTTT. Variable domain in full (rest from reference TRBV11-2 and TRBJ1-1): EAGVAQSPRYKIIEKRQSVAFWCNPISGHATLYWYQQILGQGPKLLIQFQNNGVVDDSQLPKDRFSAERLKGVDSTLKIQPAKLEDSAVYLCASSSSTVNTEAFFGQGTRLTVV.

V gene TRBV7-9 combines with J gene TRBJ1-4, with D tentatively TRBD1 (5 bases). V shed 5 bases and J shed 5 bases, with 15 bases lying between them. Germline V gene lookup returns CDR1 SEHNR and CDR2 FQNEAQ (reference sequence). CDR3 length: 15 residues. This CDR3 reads CASSAGRGKNEKLFF. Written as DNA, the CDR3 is TGTGCCAGCAGCGCTGGCCGGGGGAAGAATGAAAAACTGTTTTTT.

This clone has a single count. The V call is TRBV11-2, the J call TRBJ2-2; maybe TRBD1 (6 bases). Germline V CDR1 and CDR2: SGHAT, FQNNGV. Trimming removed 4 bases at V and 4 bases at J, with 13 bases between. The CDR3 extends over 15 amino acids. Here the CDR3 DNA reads TGTGCCAGCAGCTGGACCACAGGGAGCACCGGGGAGCTGTTTTTT. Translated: CASSWTTGSTGELFF.

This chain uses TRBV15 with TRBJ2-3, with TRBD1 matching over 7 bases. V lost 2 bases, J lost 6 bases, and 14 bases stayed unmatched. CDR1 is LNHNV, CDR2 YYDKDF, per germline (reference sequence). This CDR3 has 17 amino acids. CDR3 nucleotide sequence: TGTGCCACCAGCAGAAAGATAGGACAGGTTAAGGGGGATACGCAGTATTTT. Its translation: CATSRKIGQVKGDTQYF.

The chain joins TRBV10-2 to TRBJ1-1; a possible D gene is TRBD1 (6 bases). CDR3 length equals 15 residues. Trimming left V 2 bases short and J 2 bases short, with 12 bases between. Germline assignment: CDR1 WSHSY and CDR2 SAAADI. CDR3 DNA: TGCGCCAGCAGTGAGAGCAGACAGGTAAACACTGAAGCTTTCTTT. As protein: CASSESRQVNTEAFF.

CDR3: CASSLVQRVGGSTDTQYF. The CDR3 DNA reads as TGTGCCAGCAGCTTAGTTCAGAGAGTGGGCGGGAGCACAGATACGCAGTATTTT. The gene calls are TRBV7-8 and TRBJ2-3; D might be TRBD2 (5 bases). The CDR3 is 18 amino acids. V gave up 1 base and J gave up 0 bases, with 17 bases separating them. Germline V CDR1 and CDR2: SGHVS, FQNEAQ.

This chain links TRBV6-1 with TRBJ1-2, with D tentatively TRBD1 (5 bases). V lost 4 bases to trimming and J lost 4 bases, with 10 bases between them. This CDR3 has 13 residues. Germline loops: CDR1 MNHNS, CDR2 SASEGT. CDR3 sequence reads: CASSATGVYGYTF. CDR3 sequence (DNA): TGTGCCAGCAGTGCAACAGGAGTCTATGGCTACACCTTC.

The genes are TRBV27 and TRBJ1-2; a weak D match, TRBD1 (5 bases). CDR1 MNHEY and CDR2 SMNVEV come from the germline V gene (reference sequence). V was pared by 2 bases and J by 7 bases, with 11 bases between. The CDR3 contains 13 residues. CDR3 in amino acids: CASSLGGEGGYTF. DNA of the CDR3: TGTGCCAGCAGTTTAGGAGGGGAGGGTGGCTACACCTTC.

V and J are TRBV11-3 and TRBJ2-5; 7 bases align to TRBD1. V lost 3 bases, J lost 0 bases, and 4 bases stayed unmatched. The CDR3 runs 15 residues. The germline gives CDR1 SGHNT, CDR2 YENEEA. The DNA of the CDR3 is TGTGCCAGCAGCTTGACCGACAGGGACCAAGAGACCCAGTACTTC. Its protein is CASSLTDRDQETQYF.

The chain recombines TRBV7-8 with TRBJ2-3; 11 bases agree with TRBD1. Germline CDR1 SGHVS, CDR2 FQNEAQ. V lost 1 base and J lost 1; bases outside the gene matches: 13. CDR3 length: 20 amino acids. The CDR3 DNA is TGTGCCAGCAGCTTAGGTTTGGGACAGGGGGGTACAGGGGGCACAGATACGCAGTATTTT. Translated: CASSLGLGQGGTGGTDTQYF. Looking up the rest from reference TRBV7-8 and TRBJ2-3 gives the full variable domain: GAGVSQSPRYKVAKRGQDVALRCDPISGHVSLFWYQQALGQGPEFLTYFQNEAQLDKSGLPSDRFFAERPEGSVSTLKIQRTQQEDSAVYLCASSLGLGQGGTGGTDTQYFGPGTRLTVL.

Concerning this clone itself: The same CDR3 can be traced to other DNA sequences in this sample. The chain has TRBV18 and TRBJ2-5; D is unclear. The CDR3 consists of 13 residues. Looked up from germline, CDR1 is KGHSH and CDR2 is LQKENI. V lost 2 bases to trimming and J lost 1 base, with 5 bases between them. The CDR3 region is CASSPNSQETQYF. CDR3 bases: TGTGCCAGCTCACCAAACAGCCAAGAGACCCAGTACTTC. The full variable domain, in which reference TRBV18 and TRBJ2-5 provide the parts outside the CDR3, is NAGVMQNPRHLVRRRGQEARLRCSPMKGHSHVYWYRQLPEEGLKFMVYLQKENIIDESGMPKERFSAEFPKEGPSILRIQQVVRGDSAAYFCASSPNSQETQYFGPGTRLLVL.